Listed below are T cell receptor beta chains from one sample, sequenced in a study of beta chain features in type 1 diabetes. Using immunoSEQ multiplex PCR, the repertoire was profiled, and TCRdb retains in-frame clones only, with some absent. Of 220,000 or so clones in the sample, more than 65% were seen once. Sequencing used naive CD4+ T cells from blood. The receptors derive from a man aged 30-40 years in good health. Each CDR3 is given with its conserved first and last residue. A D gene is named only where the DNA matches it firmly. Where a row states a size, it is once, few, many or the class of an expanded clone; other rows omit it.

D gene,J gene,V gene,clone size,CDR3 DNA,CDR3 protein
.,TRBJ2-3,TRBV15,.,TGTGCCACCAGCAGAGATGGGCAGACCACAGATACGCAGTATTTT,CATSRDGQTTDTQYF
TRBD2,TRBJ2-7,TRBV28,.,TGTGCCAGCAGTCCCTCCGCGGGAGGGACCTACGAGCAGTACTTC,CASSPSAGGTYEQYF
.,TRBJ1-5,TRBV14,.,TGTGCCAGCAGCCTTCGGACAGCACCCCAGCATTTT,CASSLRTAPQHF
.,TRBJ1-2,TRBV29-1,.,TGCAGCGTTGGATGGGGAAGTAACTATGGCTACACCTTC,CSVGWGSNYGYTF
.,TRBJ2-1,TRBV9,.,TGTGCCAGCAGCGTAGGGTACTACAATGAGCAGTTCTTC,CASSVGYYNEQFF
.,TRBJ2-4,TRBV19,.,TGTGCCAGTAGTATCGGCGCGACGATAGCCAAAAACATTCAGTACTTC,CASSIGATIAKNIQYF
.,TRBJ2-7,TRBV28,.,TGTGCCAGCAGCACATCCATTTGGGGACTGGGCTCCTACGAGCAGTACTTC,CASSTSIWGLGSYEQYF
.,TRBJ2-5,TRBV30,.,TGTGCCTGGAGCAGGCTCTCCAGGAAAGAGACCCAGTACTTC,CAWSRLSRKETQYF
.,TRBJ2-7,TRBV30,few,TGTGCCTGGAGTGGGGACTACGAGCAGTACTTC,CAWSGDYEQYF
.,TRBJ2-3,TRBV23-1,.,TGCGCCAGCAGGTTCAGCACAGATACGCAGTATTTT,CASRFSTDTQYF
.,TRBJ2-7,TRBV30,.,TGTGCCTGGAGTGAAGGGGGGACAGTTCTCTACGAGCAGTACTTC,CAWSEGGTVLYEQYF
.,TRBJ1-1,TRBV30,.,TGTGCCTGGAGTGGCATGAACACTGAAGCTTTCTTT,CAWSGMNTEAFF
.,TRBJ2-5,TRBV4-1,few,TGCGCCAGCAGCCAAGTCGCGTCGGAGACCCAGTACTTC,CASSQVASETQYF
.,TRBJ2-5,TRBV18,.,TGTGCCAGCTCACTAAACAGGGAAGAGACCCAGTACTTC,CASSLNREETQYF
.,TRBJ1-1,TRBV9,.,TGTGCCAGCAGCGCTGACTGGTTGAACACTGAAGCTTTCTTT,CASSADWLNTEAFF
TRBD1,TRBJ1-1,TRBV6-5,.,TGTGCCAGCAGCTTGGACAGGGTCGATGAAGCTTTCTTT,CASSLDRVDEAFF
.,TRBJ1-1,TRBV7-2,few,TGTGCCAGCAGCTTTGCCCCGGGGGGTGAAGCTTTCTTT,CASSFAPGGEAFF
.,TRBJ1-1,TRBV29-1,.,TGCAGCGTCCGGTCGGGGAACACTGAAGCTTTCTTT,CSVRSGNTEAFF
TRBD2,TRBJ2-3,TRBV6-6,.,TGTGCCAGCAGTTACCAGACTAGCGGGAGTCGAGATACGCAGTATTTT,CASSYQTSGSRDTQYF
.,TRBJ1-1,TRBV29-1,few,TGCAGCGTTGCCGGACATCTGAACACTGAAGCTTTCTTT,CSVAGHLNTEAFF
TRBD1,TRBJ1-5,TRBV6-5,few,TGTGCCAGCAGTAGCGGCACAGGGGTGCAGCCCCAGCATTTT,CASSSGTGVQPQHF
.,TRBJ1-1,TRBV7-6,.,TGTGCCAGCAGCCCCCTGGGAAGGGGTAAAGCTTTCTTT,CASSPLGRGKAFF
.,TRBJ1-1,TRBV7-2,.,TGTGCCAGCAGCTACATAATGGCGAACACTGAAGCTTTCTTT,CASSYIMANTEAFF
TRBD1,TRBJ1-5,TRBV30,few,TGTGCCTGGACGACAGGGAATCAGCCCCAGCATTTT,CAWTTGNQPQHF
.,TRBJ2-7,TRBV29-1,few,TGCAGCGTTGCGCCTGCGTTGACCACCTACGAGCAGTACTTC,CSVAPALTTYEQYF
TRBD2,TRBJ2-7,TRBV28,.,TGTGCCAGCAGAATAGCGGGAGTCTACGAGCAGTACTTC,CASRIAGVYEQYF
TRBD2,TRBJ2-1,TRBV6-5,.,TGTGCCAGCAGTTACAGCGGGAGGAGAGGCGATGAGCAGTTCTTC,CASSYSGRRGDEQFF
.,TRBJ1-5,TRBV30,.,TGTGCCTGGAGTGCCAAAGGAGGCAATCAGCCCCAGCATTTT,CAWSAKGGNQPQHF
TRBD2,TRBJ2-1,TRBV30,.,TGTGCCTGCAGCCGTTCAACTAGCGGGAGGTACAATGAGCAGTTCTTC,CACSRSTSGRYNEQFF
TRBD1,TRBJ2-5,TRBV10-3,.,TGTGCCATCAGTGCGGGACAGGGGCAAGAGACCCAGTACTTC,CAISAGQGQETQYF